Listed below are T cell receptor beta chains from one sample, sequenced in a study of CD8 T cells in Susac syndrome. Each CDR3 protein is one row after TCRdb ran MiXCR on the immunoSEQ multiplex PCR reads. The sample has over 100,000 distinct CDR3 sequences; over 95% are singletons. Sequencing input: CD4+ T cells from PBMCs. These receptors all stem from a human donor with Susac syndrome. Both conserved end residues are part of each CDR3. The D gene is left open where the match is weak. Only some rows state a clone size, as once, few, many or a class for expanded clones.

>TRBJ2-7|TRBV20-1|.|.
TGCAGTGCAGCCAGGGACACCTACGAGCAGTACTTC
CSAARDTYEQYF
>TRBJ1-1|TRBV28|.|.
TGTGCCAGCAGTTTATCCCCGGACCCGAACACTGAAGCTTTCTTT
CASSLSPDPNTEAFF
>TRBJ1-2|TRBV27|TRBD1|.
TGTGCCAGCAGTCCTCGACAGGGAAATGGCTACACCTTC
CASSPRQGNGYTF
>TRBJ2-3|TRBV5-4|.|.
TGTGCCAGCAGCTTGAGGGCAGTCAGCACAGATACGCAGTATTTT
CASSLRAVSTDTQYF
>TRBJ2-2|TRBV20-1|TRBD2|once
TGCAGTGCTCGACTCGCGGGAGTATCGGCCGGGGAGCTGTTTTTT
CSARLAGVSAGELFF
>TRBJ2-3|TRBV28|.|.
TGTGCCAGCAGGGGAAGCGGACCCGGCACAGATACGCAGTATTTT
CASRGSGPGTDTQYF
>TRBJ1-1|TRBV29-1|.|.
TGCAGCGCTCTAAACACTGAAGCTTTCTTT
CSALNTEAFF
>TRBJ2-4|TRBV20-1|TRBD2|.
TGCAGTGCTAGCTGGGAGGGTCAAGACATTCAGTACTTC
CSASWEGQDIQYF
>TRBJ2-1|TRBV29-1|TRBD1|.
TGCAGCGTTGAAGCCGGGACAGGGTACAATGAGCAGTTCTTC
CSVEAGTGYNEQFF
>TRBJ1-1|TRBV20-1|.|.
TGCAGTGCCACTAGTAGTAACACTGAAGCTTTCTTT
CSATSSNTEAFF
>TRBJ2-1|TRBV30|.|.
TGTGCCTGGAGTGGAGCGACACAGTTCTTC
CAWSGATQFF
>TRBJ2-1|TRBV12-3/TRBV12-4|.|once
TGTGCCAGCAGCTCGGTGAGCAATGAGCAGTTCTTC
CASSSVSNEQFF
>TRBJ2-7|TRBV29-1|.|.
TGCAGCGCCGGAGGGGGGACCTACGAGCAGTACTTC
CSAGGGTYEQYF
>TRBJ1-1|TRBV6-5|.|.
TGTGCCAGCAGTACCCGGACGGTCACAGCGGTCGCTTTCTTT
CASSTRTVTAVAFF
>TRBJ2-3|TRBV12-3/TRBV12-4|.|.
TGTGCCAGCAGCCCCCAGGGTTACCCGCCAGATACGCAGTATTTT
CASSPQGYPPDTQYF
>TRBJ2-6|TRBV30|TRBD1|.
TGTGCCTGGTCCCCTATGACAGGGGGCTCTGGGGCCAACGTCCTGACTTTC
CAWSPMTGGSGANVLTF
>TRBJ1-2|TRBV2|.|.
TGTGCCAGCAGTGAAATGAGGGGTTTAGGAGGCTACACCTTC
CASSEMRGLGGYTF
>TRBJ2-2|TRBV9|TRBD2|.
TGTGCCAGCAGCCCCGGCATCGGGAGGAAACACACCGGGGAGCTGTTTTTT
CASSPGIGRKHTGELFF
>TRBJ2-5|TRBV29-1|.|.
TGCAGCGTTGAAGTTCAGCAAGAGACCCAGTACTTC
CSVEVQQETQYF
>TRBJ2-3|TRBV6-4|.|.
TGTGCCAGCAGCCCGGAGGGATTTAGCACAGATACGCAGTATTTT
CASSPEGFSTDTQYF
>TRBJ2-1|TRBV2|.|.
TGTGCCAGCAGTGAAGGGGATTTACCCACTCTGTTCTTC
CASSEGDLPTLFF
>TRBJ1-3|TRBV2|.|.
TGTGCCAGCAGTGAAGACGCCAGACTATCTGGAAACACCATATATTTT
CASSEDARLSGNTIYF
>TRBJ2-2|TRBV7-2|.|.
TGTGCCAGCAGAAGGGTGAACACCGGGGAGCTGTTTTTT
CASRRVNTGELFF
>TRBJ2-1|TRBV5-4|.|.
TGTGCCAGCACCTCTGAGGGGGAGCAGTTCTTC
CASTSEGEQFF
>TRBJ2-4|TRBV6-2/TRBV6-3|.|.
TGTGCCAGCAGTTACTCGATTATTCGAGACATTCAGTACTTC
CASSYSIIRDIQYF
>TRBJ2-1|TRBV7-2|.|.
TGTGCCAGCAGCTTAGAAGGATTTGCCCTCAATGAGCAGTTCTTC
CASSLEGFALNEQFF
>TRBJ1-1|TRBV20-1|.|once
TGCAGTGCTAGAGCCGGGAGCACTGAAGCTTTCTTT
CSARAGSTEAFF
>TRBJ1-2|TRBV28|.|.
TGTGCCAGCAGTGCGGCTCTACCCAGCTATGGCTACACCTTC
CASSAALPSYGYTF
>TRBJ1-2|TRBV25-1|.|.
TGTGCCAGCAGTGAAATCGGCAAATTTGATGGCTACACCTTC
CASSEIGKFDGYTF
>TRBJ2-7|TRBV5-6|.|.
TGTGCCAGCAGCTGGTTTGCTCCGCAATTACCTTCCTACGAGCAGTACTTC
CASSWFAPQLPSYEQYF
>TRBJ1-2|TRBV20-1|.|.
TGCAGTGCTTCCGACAGGCTCACTAACTATGGCTACACCTTC
CSASDRLTNYGYTF
>TRBJ1-1|TRBV5-6|.|.
TGTGCCAGCAGCTTGGCCCCGAACACTGAAGCTTTCTTT
CASSLAPNTEAFF
>TRBJ2-5|TRBV9|.|few
TGTGCCAGCAGCGTAGATGGAGAGACCCAGTACTTC
CASSVDGETQYF
>TRBJ2-7|TRBV5-1|TRBD2|.
TGCGCCAGCAGCTTGGGGCCTAGCGGGAACTACGAGCAGTACTTC
CASSLGPSGNYEQYF
>TRBJ2-3|TRBV25-1|TRBD1|.
TGTGCCAGCAGTGAAGGGACAGGCTGGACTACAGATACGCAGTATTTT
CASSEGTGWTTDTQYF
>TRBJ1-2|TRBV5-1|TRBD1|.
TGCGCCAGCAGCTCACAGGGGACGGTTGGCTACACCTTC
CASSSQGTVGYTF
>TRBJ2-1|TRBV18|.|.
TGTGCCAGCTCCCCCCCCGCGGGGTACAATGAGCAGTTCTTC
CASSPPAGYNEQFF
>TRBJ2-3|TRBV2|.|.
TGTGCCAGCAGTGACTGGCTGTCCGATACGACGCAGTATTTT
CASSDWLSDTTQYF
>TRBJ2-3|TRBV11-2|.|.
TGTGCCAGCAGCCTCGACGGAGGTCACACAGATACGCAGTATTTT
CASSLDGGHTDTQYF
>TRBJ1-3|TRBV29-1|.|.
TGCAGCGTGTGGTCCAGGGCTTCTGGAAACACCATATATTTT
CSVWSRASGNTIYF
>TRBJ2-5|TRBV7-2|.|.
TGTGCCAGCAGTCCAGCGCGGGTAGAGACCCAGTACTTC
CASSPARVETQYF
>TRBJ1-5|TRBV28|.|.
TGTGCCAGCAGTTTTAGTGGACAGACCCAGCCCCAGCATTTT
CASSFSGQTQPQHF
>TRBJ2-3|TRBV20-1|TRBD2|.
TGCAGTGCTGAGGGGACTAGCGGGACCACAGATACGCAGTATTTT
CSAEGTSGTTDTQYF
>TRBJ2-3|TRBV5-4|TRBD1|.
TGTGCCAGCAGCTTGGAACAGGGGGCAGATACGCAGTATTTT
CASSLEQGADTQYF
>TRBJ1-4|TRBV18|.|.
TGTGCCAGCTCACCATTGGCAACTAATGAAAAACTGTTTTTT
CASSPLATNEKLFF
>TRBJ2-7|TRBV29-1|.|.
TGCAGCGTTGAAGTCCGCCCATACGAGCAGTACTTC
CSVEVRPYEQYF
>TRBJ2-1|TRBV28|TRBD2|.
TGTGCCAGCTTAGGACTAGCGGCCTACAATGAGCAGTTCTTC
CASLGLAAYNEQFF